This T cell receptor beta chain derives from a study of blood T cell repertoires in COVID-19. Looking at the study overall: Sources were T cells, B-cell-depleted T cells, or PBMCs; the material itself was cDNA or gDNA.

After removal of 6 bases from V and 3 bases from J, the junction contained 7 bases not matched to a gene. Germline CDR1 reads SGHTA; CDR2 reads FQGNSA. This CDR3 has 16 residues. Method: immunoSEQ multiplex PCR; TCRdb's copy keeps in-frame clones and lacks some. The repertoire holds approximately 75,000 clones, with roughly 70% as singletons. Material: peripheral blood. The source is a human donor with acute or convalescent COVID-19. The donor label of this sample is uncertain. The chain has TRBV7-2 and TRBJ1-3; 11 nucleotides line up with TRBD1. Written as DNA, the CDR3 is TGTGCCAGCAGTCGGACAGGGGGCTGGGATGGAAACACCATATATTTT. Encoded protein: CASSRTGGWDGNTIYF.